The 15 T cell receptor beta chains listed next were all sequenced from one sample in a study of blood T cell repertoires in COVID-19. TCRdb's copy holds only in-frame clones and misses some; the assay was immunoSEQ multiplex PCR. The table shows more than 200,000 clones, with around 92% occurring only once. The specimen was PBMCs or T cells enriched from blood (not recorded which). These receptors originate from a woman aged 25 to 39 with acute COVID-19.

This chain joins TRBV9 and TRBJ2-3; TRBD2 agrees at 12 bases. The CDR3 has 15 residues. Germline lookup yields CDR1 SGDLS and CDR2 YYNGEE. With 3 bases clipped from V and 5 bases from J, the junction kept 4 bases outside the gene matches. CDR3 bases: TGTGCCAGCAGCGCTAGCGGGGGGGCCGGAGATACGCAGTATTTT. It encodes CASSASGGAGDTQYF.

The rearrangement uses TRBV6-1 and TRBJ2-5; no clear D gene. V was clipped by 0 bases and J by 0 bases, with 14 bases between them. The CDR3 loop spans 17 amino acids. Germline CDR1 is MNHNS and CDR2 is SASEGT. Here the CDR3 DNA reads TGTGCCAGCAGTGAAGCCCCCTCCGGGTCGTACCAAGAGACCCAGTACTTC. Translated, it gives CASSEAPSGSYQETQYF.

As for this clone: Other DNA sequences within the sample encode an identical CDR3. The chain is built from TRBV15 and TRBJ2-7; D possibly corresponds to TRBD2 (5 bases). The CDR3 spans 14 residues. V was pared by 1 base and J by 4 bases, with 11 bases between. Per germline, CDR1 LNHNV and CDR2 YYDKDF (reference sequence). CDR3 bases: TGTGCCACCAGCAGAGCAGTGGCGGGTTACGAGCAGTACTTC. This gives the protein CATSRAVAGYEQYF.

CDR3: CASSYSNTRLSPLHF. The CDR3 bases are TGTGCCAGCAGTTACTCGAACACCCGATTGTCACCCCTCCACTTT. The chain links TRBV6-2 or TRBV6-3 to TRBJ1-6; D gene uncertain. Germline V gives CDR1 MNHEY, CDR2 SVGEGT. The CDR3 spans 15 residues. Trimming cost V 0 bases and J 10 bases, with 13 bases left between them.

The chain has TRBV2 and TRBJ1-5; 9 bases fit TRBD1. The trim removed 5 bases at V and 2 bases at J, leaving 4 bases unmatched. Germline V gene sequence: CDR1 SNHLY, CDR2 FYNNEI. This CDR3 is 15 amino acids long. CDR3 in DNA: TGTGCCAGCAGTAGATGGACAGGGGGCAATCAGCCCCAGCATTTT. This sequence encodes CASSRWTGGNQPQHF.

This chain joins TRBV12-3 or TRBV12-4 and TRBJ1-2; the D gene is possibly TRBD1 (5 bases). The V end was cut by 7 bases, the J end by 8 bases, with 14 bases between. The CDR3 is 12 residues long. The CDR3 sequence is CASTREDPGYTF. For the CDR3, the DNA is TGTGCCAGCACCAGGGAGGATCCGGGCTACACCTTC.

The V and J genes are TRBV5-6 and TRBJ2-3; 13 nucleotides agree with TRBD2. From germline, CDR1 is SGHDT and CDR2 YYEEEE. This CDR3 comprises 18 residues. V lost 0 bases to trimming and J lost 2 bases; unmatched junction nucleotides: 6. CDR3 amino acids: CASSLAITSGGATDTQYF. CDR3 DNA sequence: TGTGCCAGCAGCTTGGCCATAACTAGCGGGGGGGCCACAGATACGCAGTATTTT.

The chain joins TRBV6-5 to TRBJ1-5; TRBD1 agrees at 10 bases. From germline, CDR1 is MNHEY and CDR2 SVGAGI. There are 15 residues in the CDR3. The V and J ends lost 7 bases and 8 bases, in that order; junction bases with no gene match: 11. The DNA of the CDR3 is TGTGCCAGCACAGGGACAGGGGTTGAGTTAGAGCCCCAGCATTTT. This sequence encodes CASTGTGVELEPQHF.

This clone is a singleton in its sample. The CDR3 spells CASRSTSGGFVEQFF. The CDR3 DNA follows: TGTGCCAGCAGGTCGACTAGCGGGGGTTTCGTTGAGCAGTTCTTC. The V and J genes are TRBV6-5 and TRBJ2-1, with 12 positions matching TRBD2. V lost 6 bases to trimming and J lost 9 bases; unmatched junction nucleotides: 9. The CDR3 covers 15 residues. CDR1 is MNHEY, CDR2 SVGAGI, per germline.

The CDR3 is CASIAGREAFF. CDR3 DNA: TGTGCCAGCATCGCGGGCCGTGAAGCTTTCTTT. The chain is built from TRBV11-2 and TRBJ1-1, with D hard to call. V was pared by 7 bases and J by 7 bases, with 10 bases between. This CDR3 region has 11 residues. Per germline, CDR1 SGHAT and CDR2 FQNNGV. The full variable domain, with the rest looked up from reference TRBV11-2 and TRBJ1-1, is EAGVAQSPRYKIIEKRQSVAFWCNPISGHATLYWYQQILGQGPKLLIQFQNNGVVDDSQLPKDRFSAERLKGVDSTLKIQPAKLEDSAVYLCASIAGREAFFGQGTRLTVV.

The rearrangement uses TRBV4-3 and TRBJ2-1; 7 bases fit TRBD2. The CDR3 runs 17 residues. The V gene's germline CDR1 is LGHNA and CDR2 YSLEER. The J segment lost 7 bases and the V segment lost 0 bases, leaving 12 bases of the junction unmatched. Here the CDR3 reads CASSQDIRLAGANEQFF. DNA of the CDR3: TGCGCCAGCAGCCAAGATATAAGACTAGCCGGGGCAAATGAGCAGTTCTTC.

CDR3 sequence reads: CASSLSWQGPNNEQFF. As DNA, the CDR3 is TGTGCCAGCAGTTTATCCTGGCAGGGGCCCAACAATGAGCAGTTCTTC. V and J are TRBV27 and TRBJ2-1, with a possible D match to TRBD1 (6 bases). The CDR3 is 16 residues long. The V gene's germline CDR1 is MNHEY and CDR2 SMNVEV (reference sequence). Trimming took 0 bases from V and 5 from J, leaving 14 bases between them.

The chain couples TRBV4-3 to TRBJ1-3; weak D call: TRBD1 (6 bases). The CDR3 runs 14 residues. V was shortened by 5 bases and J by 0 bases, with 8 bases between the two germline ends. CDR1 is LGHNA and CDR2 is YSLEER in the germline V gene. For the CDR3, the DNA is TGCGCCAGCAGCGCAGGGGACTCTGGAAACACCATATATTTT. Translation: CASSAGDSGNTIYF.

V usage is TRBV5-6 and J usage is TRBJ2-5; 10 bases are shared with TRBD1. CDR3 length equals 16 residues. CDR1 is SGHDT, CDR2 YYEEEE, per germline. V shed 0 bases and J 1 base; nucleotides not matched to a gene: 3. CDR3 amino acids: CASSLGGQGSQETQYF. Written as DNA, the CDR3 is TGTGCCAGCAGCTTGGGGGGACAGGGGAGCCAAGAGACCCAGTACTTC.

The chain carries TRBV15 and TRBJ2-5; TRBD1 might be the D (5 bases). The germline V gene has CDR1 LNHNV and CDR2 YYDKDF (reference sequence). CDR3 size: 13 residues. V was pared by 4 bases and J by 3 bases, with 9 bases between. The CDR3 spells CATSKRGEETQYF. The CDR3 nucleotides read TGTGCCACCAGCAAAAGGGGTGAAGAGACCCAGTACTTC.